This entry lists 20 T cell receptor beta chains sequenced from one sample in a study of blood T cell repertoires in COVID-19. The protocol was immunoSEQ multiplex PCR, while the TCRdb copy is restricted to in-frame clones and leaves out a portion. The sample contains about 360,000 clones, around nine tenths of which appear only once. Sequencing was carried out using peripheral blood. The receptors were gathered from a human donor in a cohort sampled during active COVID-19.

The genes are TRBV7-9 and TRBJ1-2; tentatively, D is TRBD1 (6 bases). Germline CDR1 is SEHNR and CDR2 is FQNEAQ (reference sequence). The V gene lost 4 bases and the J gene lost 4 bases, with 16 bases spanning the gap. This CDR3 is built from 15 residues. DNA for the CDR3: TGTGCCAGCAGCTACTGGGGAGGGGGAATCTATGGCTACACCTTC. Residues: CASSYWGGGIYGYTF.

This clone appeared once. CDR3 sequence: CAWRKGGVETYEQYF. DNA for the CDR3: TGTGCCTGGAGGAAGGGAGGAGTAGAAACCTACGAGCAGTACTTC. This chain connects TRBV30 to TRBJ2-7, with D tentatively TRBD2 (6 bases). Germline CDR1 is GTSNPN and CDR2 is SVGIG (reference sequence). The CDR3 contains 15 residues. V was pared by 3 bases and J by 2 bases, with 17 bases between.

The chain couples TRBV5-1 to TRBJ1-2, with 7 bases aligning to TRBD1. Losses at the gene ends were 1 base for V and 6 bases for J; bases not matched to a gene: 6. CDR3 length: 14 amino acids. Germline CDR1 and CDR2: SGHRS and YFSETQ. CDR3: CASSLWAQGDGYTF. For the CDR3, the DNA is TGCGCCAGCAGCTTGTGGGCCCAGGGGGATGGCTACACCTTC.

The CDR3 DNA follows: TGCGCCAGCAGCCCAAGGACTAGCGGGGGGGGAGAGACCCAGTACTTC. Amino acids: CASSPRTSGGGETQYF. The chain joins TRBV5-1 to TRBJ2-5; 15 bases are a match to TRBD2. Trimming took 4 bases from V and 4 from J; bases not matched to a gene: 5. The germline V gene has CDR1 SGHRS and CDR2 YFSETQ. The CDR3 is 16 amino acids.

The gene calls are TRBV11-2 and TRBJ2-7; no definite D call. Germline V gives CDR1 SGHAT, CDR2 FQNNGV. The V gene lost 1 base and the J gene lost 5 bases, with 6 bases spanning the gap. The CDR3 length is 12 residues. The CDR3 loop is CASSLGAHEQYF. CDR3 nucleotides: TGTGCCAGCAGCTTAGGCGCCCACGAGCAGTACTTC.

The V gene is TRBV4-2, the J gene TRBJ2-1; no clear D gene. Germline V gives CDR1 LGHNA, CDR2 YNFKEQ. V lost 0 bases to trimming and J lost 9 bases, with 24 bases between them. This CDR3 comprises 18 residues. This CDR3 reads CASSQDFVWQSLFTEQFF. CDR3 in DNA: TGTGCCAGCAGCCAAGATTTCGTATGGCAGTCTTTGTTCACTGAGCAGTTCTTC.

The CDR3 nucleotides are TGCGCCAGCAGCGTAACAGGGGTACAGGGTCCCACTGAAGCTTTCTTT. Amino acids: CASSVTGVQGPTEAFF. V usage is TRBV5-1 and J usage is TRBJ1-1; 7 nucleotides align to TRBD1. J was trimmed by 4 bases and V by 4 bases; bases with no gene match: 13. The germline gives CDR1 SGHRS, CDR2 YFSETQ. CDR3 size: 16 residues. Full variable domain (rest looked up from reference TRBV5-1 and TRBJ1-1): KAGVTQTPRYLIKTRGQQVTLSCSPISGHRSVSWYQQTPGQGLQFLFEYFSETQRNKGNFPGRFSGRQFSNSRSEMNVSTLELGDSALYLCASSVTGVQGPTEAFFGQGTRLTVV.

This clone was observed a few times. This chain joins TRBV18 and TRBJ2-7, with a possible D match to TRBD1 (6 bases). The germline V gene has CDR1 KGHSH and CDR2 LQKENI. Trimming cost V 8 bases and J 1 base, with 15 bases left between them. CDR3 length: 14 amino acids. The CDR3: CASQTGHSSYEQYF. The CDR3 bases are TGTGCCAGCCAAACGGGACATTCATCCTACGAGCAGTACTTC.

The J gene is TRBJ1-6, the V gene TRBV7-8, with D hard to call. The germline V gene has CDR1 SGHVS and CDR2 FQNEAQ. The CDR3 loop spans 17 amino acids. Trimming left V 2 bases short and J 0 bases short, with 11 bases between. The CDR3 DNA sequence: TGTGCCAGCAGCTTAATGAGAACGAGCTCCTATAATTCACCCCTCCACTTT. It specifies CASSLMRTSSYNSPLHF.

The chain links TRBV28 to TRBJ1-2, with D perhaps TRBD1 (5 bases). The CDR3 has 14 amino acids. Per germline, CDR1 MDHEN and CDR2 SYDVKM. Trimming shortened V by 10 bases and J by 1 base, and 16 bases separated the two germline ends. The CDR3 region is CATFQRDSNYGYTF. In DNA form, the CDR3 reads TGTGCCACCTTCCAAAGAGACAGTAACTATGGCTACACCTTC.

This chain connects TRBV6-5 to TRBJ1-3; 7 nucleotides agree with TRBD1. The ends lost 5 bases at V and 8 bases at J; junction bases unmatched: 9. The CDR3 has 14 amino acids. Per the germline V gene, CDR1 is MNHEY and CDR2 is SVGAGI. CDR3 nucleotides: TGTGCCAGCAGTCCCGGGACAGCTCGGCACACCATATATTTT. Protein: CASSPGTARHTIYF.

This chain uses TRBV28 with TRBJ2-1; 7 bases are shared with TRBD2. CDR1 is MDHEN, CDR2 SYDVKM, per germline. The V segment lost 5 bases and the J segment 6 bases; nucleotides outside the gene matches: 1. The CDR3 is 12 residues long. CDR3 sequence reads: CASSGRVNEQFF. The CDR3 DNA reads TGTGCCAGCAGTGGGAGGGTCAATGAGCAGTTCTTC.

The chain carries TRBV11-2 and TRBJ1-1, with no clear D. In germline, CDR1 is SGHAT, CDR2 FQNNGV. The CDR3 length is 15 residues. V lost 0 bases, J lost 7 bases, and 15 bases lay in between. CDR3 loop: CASSLDPSGKHEAFF. CDR3 DNA: TGTGCCAGCAGCTTAGACCCCTCGGGAAAACATGAAGCTTTCTTT.

The rearrangement joins TRBV28 to TRBJ2-3, with D perhaps matching TRBD2 (6 bases). The CDR3 has 14 amino acids. The V and J ends lost 8 bases and 5 bases respectively, with 17 bases between them. Looked up from germline, CDR1 is MDHEN and CDR2 is SYDVKM. CDR3 DNA sequence: TGTGCCAGCGGTAGCGGACCTCAGAGAGATACGCAGTATTTT. It yields the protein CASGSGPQRDTQYF.

The CDR3 nucleotides read TGCACCAGCAGCCCCCAGGGGGCTGAGGATGAGCAGTTCTTC. As protein: CTSSPQGAEDEQFF. The chain links TRBV1 to TRBJ2-1; the listed D gene, TRBD1, was not tested against the DNA. TRBV1 constitutes a pseudogene. The CDR3 loop spans 14 amino acids.

This chain connects TRBV5-1 to TRBJ2-5, with 12 bases aligning to TRBD1. The germline V gene has CDR1 SGHRS and CDR2 YFSETQ. This CDR3 is built from 16 residues. V lost 2 bases, J lost 4 bases, and 6 bases stayed unmatched. CDR3 nucleotide sequence: TGCGCCAGCAGCTTTCAGCCGGGACAGGGGGCAGAGACCCAGTACTTC. This sequence encodes CASSFQPGQGAETQYF.

The genes are TRBV29-1 and TRBJ1-1; D ambiguous. The CDR3 runs 13 residues. Trimming shortened V by 6 bases and J by 0 bases, and 11 bases separated the two germline ends. The germline CDR1 and CDR2 sequences are SQVTM and ANQGSEA. In DNA form, the CDR3 reads TGCAGCGTCGTTCGGAGGCTGAACACTGAAGCTTTCTTT. Translating gives CSVVRRLNTEAFF.

The chain employs TRBV5-1 and TRBJ1-2; no clear D gene. The CDR3 covers 13 residues. From germline, CDR1 is SGHRS and CDR2 YFSETQ. With 4 bases removed from V and 6 bases from J, the gap between germline ends came to 13 bases. The CDR3 DNA reads TGCGCCAGCAGCGTCGACGGGGAGGATGGCTACACCTTC. It encodes CASSVDGEDGYTF.

V is TRBV7-8 and J is TRBJ1-1; D unresolved. V was shortened by 5 bases and J by 5 bases, with 18 bases between the two germline ends. CDR3 size: 15 residues. CDR1 and CDR2 (germline): SGHVS, FQNEAQ. The CDR3 here is CASSPPGDLGTEAFF. In DNA, the CDR3 is TGTGCCAGCAGCCCCCCGGGAGACCTGGGGACTGAAGCTTTCTTT.

This clone was detected only a few times. The chain is built from TRBV7-9 and TRBJ1-2; TRBD1 matches at 7 bases. Losses at the gene ends were 4 bases for V and 5 bases for J; bases not matched to a gene: 7. Germline assignment: CDR1 SEHNR and CDR2 FQNEAQ (reference sequence). There are 14 residues in the CDR3. CDR3 DNA sequence: TGTGCCAGCAGCTCCTCCGGGACAGCTTATGGCTACACCTTC. Amino acid sequence: CASSSSGTAYGYTF.